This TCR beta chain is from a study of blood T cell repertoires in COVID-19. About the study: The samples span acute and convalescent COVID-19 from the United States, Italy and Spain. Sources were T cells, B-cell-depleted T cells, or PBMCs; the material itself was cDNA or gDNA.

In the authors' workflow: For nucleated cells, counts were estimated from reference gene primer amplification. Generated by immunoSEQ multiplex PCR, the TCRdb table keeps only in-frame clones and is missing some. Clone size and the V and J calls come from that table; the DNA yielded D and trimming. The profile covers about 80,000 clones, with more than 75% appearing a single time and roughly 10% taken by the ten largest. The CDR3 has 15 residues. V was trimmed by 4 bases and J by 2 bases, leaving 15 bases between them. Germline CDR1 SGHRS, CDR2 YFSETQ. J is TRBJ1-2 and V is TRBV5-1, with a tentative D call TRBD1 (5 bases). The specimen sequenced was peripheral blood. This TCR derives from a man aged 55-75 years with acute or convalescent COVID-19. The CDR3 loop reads CASSPDTNLNYGYTF. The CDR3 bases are TGCGCCAGCAGCCCGGACACTAATCTGAACTATGGCTACACCTTC.